Below, 5 T cell receptor beta chains from the same sample are listed, as sequenced in a study of technical replicates of blood from several donors. The method was immunoSEQ multiplex PCR; TCRdb's version includes in-frame clones alone and lacks a portion of them. The data show 80,000 or so clones, about 96% seen once. The material sequenced was T cells isolated from PBMCs. The receptors originated from a human donor in good health.

The chain uses TRBV19 and TRBJ1-5; 8 bases fit TRBD1. J lost 3 bases, V lost 3 bases, and 10 bases had no gene match. This CDR3 has 17 residues. CDR1 is LNHDA and CDR2 is SQIVND in the germline V gene (reference sequence). CDR3 DNA sequence: TGTGCCAGTAGTATTTTCGGACAGGGTGTCCTCAATCAGCCCCAGCATTTT. Translating it yields CASSIFGQGVLNQPQHF.

V gene TRBV30 combines with J gene TRBJ1-4, with 9 bases fitting TRBD1. J was trimmed by 6 bases and V by 2 bases; bases with no gene match: 7. The germline V gene encodes CDR1 GTSNPN and CDR2 SVGIG (reference sequence). The CDR3 totals 15 residues. As DNA, the CDR3 is TGTGCCTGGAGTAACAGGGGGCGATTTGATGAAAAACTGTTTTTT. Translated, it gives CAWSNRGRFDEKLFF.

J is TRBJ2-1 and V is TRBV6-1; TRBD2 aligns across 11 bases. The germline V gene encodes CDR1 MNHNS and CDR2 SASEGT. The V gene end was trimmed by 4 bases and the J gene end by 0 bases; junction bases not matched to a gene: 8. The CDR3 covers 18 residues. This chain's CDR3 is CASSVSLAGGRSYNEQFF. As DNA, the CDR3 is TGTGCCAGCAGTGTTTCGCTAGCGGGGGGACGCTCCTACAATGAGCAGTTCTTC.

The chain recombines TRBV4-1 with TRBJ1-1; TRBD1 agrees at 7 bases. Trimming at V came to 1 base and at J to 4 bases, leaving 6 bases not matched to a gene. This CDR3 comprises 15 residues. From germline, CDR1 is MGHRA and CDR2 YSYEKL. CDR3 region: CASSQVGQGGTEAFF. The CDR3 nucleotides read TGCGCCAGCAGCCAAGTGGGTCAGGGGGGCACTGAAGCTTTCTTT.

The chain couples TRBV6-4 to TRBJ1-1, with D perhaps matching TRBD1 (6 bases). Germline V lookup: CDR1 MRHNA, CDR2 SNTAGT. The length of the CDR3 is 16 residues. Deletions cut 6 bases from V and 1 base from J, with 18 bases between. CDR3 loop: CASSREGGVGNTEAFF. The CDR3, as DNA: TGTGCCAGCAGCCGAGAGGGGGGGGTGGGGAACACTGAAGCTTTCTTT.